Listed here are 10 T cell receptor beta chains from one sample, sequenced in a study of T cell changes during pregnancy in multiple sclerosis. Assay: immunoSEQ multiplex PCR; the TCRdb copy retains only in-frame clones and omits some. Of 40,000 to 55,000 clones detected, 75% to 95% appear once; the ten largest clones hold around 8.1%. The material was CD8+ T cells from peripheral blood mononuclear cells, obtained after pregnancy. Every receptor here comes from a female donor with multiple sclerosis, enrolled in a pregnancy study.

The rearrangement joins TRBV4-3 to TRBJ2-7; D is ambiguous. V lost 5 bases, J lost 5 bases, and 19 bases lay in between. This CDR3 has 15 amino acids. Germline-derived CDR1 and CDR2 are LGHNA and YSLEER. CDR3 nucleotide sequence: TGCGCCAGCAGCGCTTATTCGGAGCGACGTCACGAGCAGTACTTC. Its protein is CASSAYSERRHEQYF.

The V and J genes are TRBV6-5 and TRBJ1-1; 10 nucleotides agree with TRBD1. V lost 4 bases to trimming and J lost 4 bases; unmatched junction nucleotides: 6. The CDR3 covers 15 residues. CDR1 is MNHEY and CDR2 is SVGAGI in the germline V gene. The CDR3: CASSSGTGVGTEAFF. For the CDR3, the DNA is TGTGCCAGCAGTTCCGGGACAGGGGTGGGCACTGAAGCTTTCTTT.

This rearrangement joins TRBV29-1 to TRBJ2-7; 8 bases fit TRBD2. Germline CDR1 and CDR2: SQVTM and ANQGSEA. V shed 0 bases and J 4 bases; nucleotides not matched to a gene: 8. The CDR3 runs to 15 residues. Written as DNA, the CDR3 is TGCAGCGTTGAAGATGGGAGCGGGAGTCGGTACGAGCAGTACTTC. This translates into CSVEDGSGSRYEQYF.

V gene TRBV7-2 combines with J gene TRBJ2-5; 12 nucleotides align to TRBD2. CDR1 SGHTA and CDR2 FQGNSA come from the germline V gene. This CDR3 has 16 amino acids. With V trimmed by 5 bases and J by 4 bases, 8 bases remained unmatched. CDR3 loop: CASSLRGLAGLETQYF. The CDR3 DNA sequence: TGTGCCAGCAGCCTAAGGGGACTAGCGGGTCTAGAGACCCAGTACTTC. Drawing the rest from reference TRBV7-2 and TRBJ2-5, the complete variable domain is GAGVSQSPSNKVTEKGKDVELRCDPISGHTALYWYRQSLGQGLEFLIYFQGNSAPDKSGLPSDRFSAERTGGSVSTLTIQRTQQEDSAVYLCASSLRGLAGLETQYFGPGTRLLVL.

V gene TRBV11-2 combines with J gene TRBJ1-5; D ambiguous. This CDR3 is built from 15 residues. Germline CDR1 SGHAT, CDR2 FQNNGV. Trimming stripped 3 bases from V and 0 bases from J, with 9 bases between. This chain's CDR3 is CASSLGGYSNQPQHF. In DNA, the CDR3 is TGTGCCAGCAGCTTGGGCGGGTATAGCAATCAGCCCCAGCATTTT.

The chain employs TRBV6-1 and TRBJ1-5, with D unclear. Deletions cut 3 bases from V and 3 bases from J, with 21 bases between. The germline gives CDR1 MNHNS, CDR2 SASEGT. There are 18 residues in the CDR3. The DNA for the CDR3 is TGTGCCAGCAGTGACCCCCTGGTGGAGACGCTCTTCAATCAGCCCCAGCATTTT. It translates to CASSDPLVETLFNQPQHF.

The chain couples TRBV6-1 to TRBJ1-2; 8 nucleotides match TRBD1. CDR1 is MNHNS and CDR2 is SASEGT in the germline V gene. This CDR3 spans 14 amino acids. V dropped 5 bases and J dropped 5; count of bases not matched to a gene: 7. CDR3 nucleotide sequence: TGTGCCAGCAGTCCGGACAGGGTAGGGTATGGCTACACCTTC. This encodes CASSPDRVGYGYTF.

The J gene is TRBJ1-2, the V gene TRBV10-2; TRBD1 might be the D (6 bases). Germline V CDR1 and CDR2: WSHSY, SAAADI. Trimming stripped 3 bases from V and 4 bases from J, with 18 bases between. The length of the CDR3 is 16 residues. The CDR3 bases are TGCGCCAGCAGTGACCCGGCGGGGGGCGCTGCCTATGGCTACACCTTC. As protein: CASSDPAGGAAYGYTF.

The CDR3 reads CSVETSGNYEQYF. CDR3 sequence (DNA): TGCAGCGTTGAGACTAGCGGGAACTACGAGCAGTACTTC. The V and J genes are TRBV29-1 and TRBJ2-7; 11 nucleotides match TRBD2. Germline-derived CDR1 and CDR2 are SQVTM and ANQGSEA. V gave up 3 bases and J gave up 3 bases; unmatched junction bases: 1. The CDR3 is made up of 13 amino acids.

V and J are TRBV27 and TRBJ1-1, with D possibly being TRBD1 (6 bases). The germline CDR1 and CDR2 sequences are MNHEY and SMNVEV (reference sequence). This CDR3 region has 15 residues. Trimming pared 1 base from V and 2 bases from J, leaving 11 bases between. CDR3 protein: CASSLFPDSNTEAFF. The CDR3, as DNA: TGTGCCAGCAGTTTATTCCCGGACAGCAACACTGAAGCTTTCTTT.